One sample yielded the 21 T cell receptor beta chains listed below, sequenced in a study of blood T cell repertoires in COVID-19. TCRdb's table, derived via immunoSEQ multiplex PCR, lists solely in-frame clones and lacks some. The table lists roughly 200,000 clones, 84% of them singletons. The sample taken for sequencing was peripheral blood. These receptors all come from a woman at least 80 years old with COVID-19, enrolled during active disease.

V gene TRBV7-2 combines with J gene TRBJ2-7; tentative D call: TRBD2 (5 bases). The CDR3 has 12 amino acids. Trimming stripped 4 bases from V and 6 bases from J, with 10 bases between. Germline lookup yields CDR1 SGHTA and CDR2 FQGNSA. The CDR3 is CASSSREGEQYF. For the CDR3, the DNA is TGTGCCAGCAGCTCCCGGGAAGGCGAGCAGTACTTC.

This clone turned up a few times. This rearrangement joins TRBV28 to TRBJ1-6; a weak D match, TRBD1 (5 bases). The CDR3 length is 13 residues. V lost 5 bases to trimming and J lost 10 bases, with 12 bases between them. Per germline, CDR1 MDHEN and CDR2 SYDVKM. The CDR3 reads CASSAPGDSPLHF. Written as DNA, the CDR3 is TGTGCCAGCAGTGCCCCGGGGGACTCACCCCTCCACTTT.

The CDR3 loop reads CASSPGTSGSTDTQYF. CDR3 DNA sequence: TGTGCCAGCAGCCCTGGGACTAGCGGGAGCACAGATACGCAGTATTTT. V is TRBV11-3 and J is TRBJ2-3; TRBD2 aligns across 12 bases. V shed 5 bases and J 0 bases; nucleotides not matched to a gene: 3. This CDR3 region has 16 residues. Per germline, CDR1 SGHNT and CDR2 YENEEA.

As to this clone: The identical CDR3 is also encoded by other nucleotide sequences in the sample. This chain joins TRBV5-1 and TRBJ2-5, with 9 bases aligning to TRBD2. Germline V lookup: CDR1 SGHRS, CDR2 YFSETQ. The CDR3 is 15 residues long. The ends lost 4 bases at V and 2 bases at J; junction bases unmatched: 6. CDR3 loop: CASSLELAGQETQYF. CDR3 DNA: TGCGCCAGCAGCCTGGAGCTAGCGGGGCAAGAGACCCAGTACTTC.

This rearrangement joins TRBV11-2 to TRBJ2-7; 8 nucleotides agree with TRBD1. The junction had 4 bases not matched to a gene; V was cut back by 5 bases and J by 1 base. The germline V gene encodes CDR1 SGHAT and CDR2 FQNNGV. The CDR3 runs 14 residues. CDR3 in DNA: TGTGCCAGCAGCAGGGACAGGATTTCCTACGAGCAGTACGTC. Protein sequence: CASSRDRISYEQYV.

The chain links TRBV6-5 to TRBJ1-2; 7 nucleotides align to TRBD1. V lost 4 bases, J lost 2 bases, and 7 bases stayed unmatched. This CDR3 comprises 15 residues. Germline assignment: CDR1 MNHEY and CDR2 SVGAGI. CDR3 sequence (DNA): TGTGCCAGCAGTTTCAATAGGGGACAGAACTATGGCTACACCTTC. Translation gives CASSFNRGQNYGYTF.

The J gene is TRBJ1-2, the V gene TRBV5-4, with TRBD1 as a possible D gene (5 bases). The V end was cut by 4 bases, the J end by 2 bases, with 12 bases between. Germline V gene lookup returns CDR1 SGHNT and CDR2 YYREEE (reference sequence). The CDR3 consists of 14 residues. CDR3: CASSQMGGNYGYTF. The DNA of the CDR3 is TGTGCCAGCAGCCAAATGGGGGGGAACTATGGCTACACCTTC.

The V gene is TRBV3-1 (or the pseudogene TRBV3-2), the J gene TRBJ2-5, with TRBD2 matching 7 bases. Germline V gene data show CDR1 as LGHDT and CDR2 as YNNKEL (reference sequence). The length of the CDR3 is 18 residues. V dropped 0 bases and J dropped 0; count of bases not matched to a gene: 10. The CDR3 bases are TGTGCCAGCAGCCAAGATCGTGGGACTACCAAGTACCAAGAGACCCAGTACTTC. Protein: CASSQDRGTTKYQETQYF.

The chain joins TRBV5-1 to TRBJ1-5; 7 nucleotides match TRBD1. There are 15 residues in the CDR3. CDR1 is SGHRS and CDR2 is YFSETQ in the germline V gene. V was clipped by 7 bases and J by 0 bases; unmatched bases: 7. CDR3 nucleotide sequence: TGCGCCAGCGTCGGCAGGGGGGATAGCAATCAGCCCCAGCATTTT. Translation: CASVGRGDSNQPQHF. The full variable domain, rest sourced from reference TRBV5-1 and TRBJ1-5, is KAGVTQTPRYLIKTRGQQVTLSCSPISGHRSVSWYQQTPGQGLQFLFEYFSETQRNKGNFPGRFSGRQFSNSRSEMNVSTLELGDSALYLCASVGRGDSNQPQHFGDGTRLSIL.

The J gene is TRBJ1-2, the V gene TRBV29-1; 7 bases agree with TRBD1. Germline CDR1 reads SQVTM; CDR2 reads ANQGSEA. With V trimmed by 7 bases and J by 8 bases, 7 bases remained unmatched. The CDR3 spans 11 residues. This chain's CDR3 is CSAGGSDGYTF. The CDR3 DNA reads as TGCAGCGCAGGGGGATCAGACGGCTACACCTTC.

V is TRBV24-1 and J is TRBJ2-7; a weak D match, TRBD1 (6 bases). The CDR3 has 12 amino acids. The V end was cut by 8 bases, the J end by 6 bases, with 13 bases between. The germline V gene has CDR1 KGHDR and CDR2 SFDVKD. The chain's CDR3 is CATTKQGREQYV. DNA of the CDR3: TGTGCCACCACTAAACAGGGACGCGAGCAGTACGTC.

This sequence joins TRBV4-2 and TRBJ2-1, with D unresolved. Trimming stripped 9 bases from V and 5 bases from J, with 11 bases between. CDR3 length equals 12 residues. CDR1 and CDR2 from the germline V gene are LGHNA and YNFKEQ. CDR3 coding DNA: TGTGCCAGTTCTCGCGCTAACAATGAGCAGTTCTTC. This gives the protein CASSRANNEQFF.

CDR3: CASRDSAVNTGELFF. In DNA, the CDR3 is TGTGCCAGCAGGGACTCGGCGGTGAACACCGGGGAGCTGTTTTTT. V gene TRBV2 combines with J gene TRBJ2-2, with D tentatively TRBD2 (5 bases). Trimming removed 6 bases at V and 1 base at J, with 12 bases between. Germline CDR1 is SNHLY and CDR2 is FYNNEI. CDR3 length equals 15 residues.

The V gene is TRBV3-1 (or the pseudogene TRBV3-2), the J gene TRBJ2-2; 9 bases fit TRBD2. The germline gives CDR1 LGHDT, CDR2 YNNKEL (reference sequence). V was pared by 3 bases and J by 6 bases, with 5 bases of the junction left unmatched. The CDR3 loop spans 15 amino acids. The CDR3 loop reads CASSQGSGGAGELFF. The CDR3 bases are TGTGCCAGCAGCCAGGGTAGCGGGGGCGCCGGGGAGCTGTTTTTT.

This clone appeared once. This rearrangement joins TRBV11-2 to TRBJ2-1; 9 nucleotides agree with TRBD1. Germline V lookup: CDR1 SGHAT, CDR2 FQNNGV. The CDR3 extends over 15 amino acids. V lost 5 bases to trimming and J lost 10 bases; unmatched junction nucleotides: 12. In DNA form, the CDR3 reads TGTGCCAGCAGCCTCAGTCCCGGGACAGGGAACGAGCAGTTCTTC. It specifies CASSLSPGTGNEQFF.

The V gene is TRBV5-1, the J gene TRBJ2-1, with 11 nucleotides matching TRBD2. The CDR3 has 16 residues. Germline V gives CDR1 SGHRS, CDR2 YFSETQ. With V trimmed by 3 bases and J by 7 bases, 9 bases remained unmatched. The CDR3 DNA reads TGCGCCAGCAGCTCCTTAGCGGGGGGGTTCGGGAATGAGCAGTTCTTC. It is translated as CASSSLAGGFGNEQFF.

The chain recombines TRBV14 with TRBJ2-2; D is possibly TRBD1 (5 bases). V shed 6 bases and J shed 4 bases, with 15 bases lying between them. This CDR3 is 15 amino acids long. From germline, CDR1 is SGHDN and CDR2 FVKESK. CDR3 sequence reads: CASSPGPWGTGELFF. In DNA, the CDR3 is TGTGCCAGCAGTCCAGGGCCCTGGGGCACCGGGGAGCTGTTTTTT.

The V and J genes are TRBV5-4 and TRBJ1-1; 7 bases match TRBD1. J gave up 10 bases and V 4 bases, and 13 bases lay outside the gene matches. CDR3 length: 14 residues. Germline CDR1 SGHNT, CDR2 YYREEE (reference sequence). The CDR3 sequence: CASSQVGTVSGAFF. The CDR3 nucleotides read TGTGCCAGCAGCCAGGTGGGGACAGTAAGTGGAGCTTTCTTT. The complete variable domain, with remaining parts taken from reference TRBV5-4 and TRBJ1-1, reads ETGVTQSPTHLIKTRGQQVTLRCSSQSGHNTVSWYQQALGQGPQFIFQYYREEENGRGNFPPRFSGLQFPNYSSELNVNALELDDSALYLCASSQVGTVSGAFFGQGTRLTVV.

About this clone: This sample includes further DNA sequences coding for the same CDR3. The chain couples TRBV7-9 to TRBJ1-2; 11 bases map to TRBD1. CDR1 is SEHNR, CDR2 FQNEAQ, per germline (reference sequence). The CDR3 consists of 15 residues. V gave up 0 bases and J gave up 6 bases; unmatched junction bases: 3. As DNA, the CDR3 is TGTGCCAGCAGCTTAGCGGGGACAGGGGGGAATGGCTACACCTTC. Its protein is CASSLAGTGGNGYTF.

The chain links TRBV7-8 to TRBJ2-1, with TRBD2 identical over 13 bases. The trim removed 4 bases at V and 7 bases at J, leaving 4 bases unmatched. Germline loops: CDR1 SGHVS, CDR2 FQNEAQ. The CDR3 is 15 residues long. The CDR3 coding sequence is TGTGCCAGCAGCTCCGGACTAGCGGGGGTTAATGAGCAGTTCTTC. Residues: CASSSGLAGVNEQFF.

V is TRBV28 and J is TRBJ2-4; D unresolved. The germline V and J ends were trimmed by 5 bases and 3 bases, with 11 bases remaining between them. Germline V gene sequence: CDR1 MDHEN, CDR2 SYDVKM. The length of the CDR3 is 14 residues. The CDR3 loop is CASSADSVKNIQYF. As DNA, the CDR3 is TGTGCCAGCAGTGCTGACTCGGTCAAAAACATTCAGTACTTC.